A single sample is the source of the 6 T cell receptor beta chains below, sequenced in a study of blood T cell repertoires in COVID-19 (dated by TCRdb to 2020 to 2021). The library was obtained by the immunoSEQ multiplex PCR assay. The table comes from immuneACCESS by way of TCRdb, which keeps in-frame sequences with V and J called. Part of the clones is missing from these tables; in studies checked, under half for an unresolved V gene and the rest for unknown reasons. A total of under 150,000 clones appear in this sample, approximately 80% of them only once. The ten most abundant clones make up around 20% of the sample. The source material was peripheral blood. Receptor source: a man older than 75 with acute or convalescent COVID-19.

This clone was seen once. The J gene is TRBJ2-5, the V gene TRBV5-1, with TRBD2 matching over 8 bases. The germline gives CDR1 SGHRS, CDR2 YFSETQ. V shed 4 bases and J 5 bases; nucleotides not matched to a gene: 7. This CDR3 comprises 14 residues. The CDR3 DNA reads as TGCGCCAGCAGCAGAAACGGGAGGGGGGAGACCCAGTACTTC. Translation: CASSRNGRGETQYF.

The rearrangement uses TRBV6-5 and TRBJ2-7, with 8 bases aligning to TRBD2. The germline gives CDR1 MNHEY, CDR2 SVGAGI. The CDR3 runs 15 residues. J gave up 4 bases and V 5 bases, and 10 bases lay outside the gene matches. In nucleotides, the CDR3 is TGTGCCAGCAGTCGGGGGGGCGCGGGTAGTTACGAGCAGTACTTC. It yields the protein CASSRGGAGSYEQYF.

The chain uses TRBV5-1 and TRBJ1-5; tentatively, D is TRBD1 (6 bases). CDR1 is SGHRS, CDR2 YFSETQ, per germline. V was shortened by 4 bases and J by 1 base, with 12 bases between the two germline ends. This CDR3 comprises 15 residues. The CDR3 sequence: CASSLGTPSNQPQHF. The CDR3 nucleotides read TGCGCCAGCAGCCTAGGGACACCGAGCAATCAGCCCCAGCATTTT.

The CDR3 DNA sequence: TGTGCCTGGAGTTCAGGGGTCCGGGGTGAGCAGTTCTTC. As protein: CAWSSGVRGEQFF. The chain links TRBV30 to TRBJ2-1; D may be TRBD1 (6 bases). The CDR3 contains 13 residues. Germline values: CDR1 GTSNPN, CDR2 SVGIG (reference sequence). V shed 2 bases and J shed 9 bases, with 14 bases lying between them.

This clone showed up just once. This sequence joins TRBV6-1 and TRBJ1-6, with TRBD1 as a possible D gene (6 bases). The length of the CDR3 is 14 residues. V lost 8 bases and J 10 bases, leaving 18 bases between the germline ends. CDR1 MNHNS and CDR2 SASEGT come from the germline V gene. CDR3 region: CASLDTDQGSPLHF. CDR3 in DNA: TGTGCCAGCCTTGATACCGACCAGGGGTCACCCCTCCACTTT.

The chain carries TRBV7-2 and TRBJ2-7; 8 nucleotides match TRBD1. Germline values: CDR1 SGHTA, CDR2 FQGNSA. V was pared by 4 bases and J by 0 bases, with 5 bases of the junction left unmatched. The CDR3 loop spans 15 amino acids. As DNA, the CDR3 is TGTGCCAGCAGCTACCCAGGGGGCTCCTCCTACGAGCAGTACTTC. The encoded protein is CASSYPGGSSYEQYF.